In its sample, the clone carrying this T cell receptor (beta chain) was seen once. Its target is unknown. Then a second PCR, running roughly 7 to 11 cycles, was carried out with a sample-barcoded 5' primer and a J-beta primer mix. Each sample provided no less than 2.5 million CDR3-containing paired-end reads. Via MiXCR, TCRdb re-called the 5' RACE reads, giving one row per CDR3 protein. The repertoire holds about 800,000 distinct CDR3 sequences, with 20% to 25% as singletons. This sample is drawn from a study of blood T cells in healthy people across ages. Study observations and caveats: Per million T cells, TCR beta diversity dropped about linearly as age rose.

The same data also contributed to another study, on T cells of mothers and their children. Per that paper: Three healthy Caucasian mothers and their six children donated.

This clonotype was sampled from a boy aged 5-17 years in good health. Sequenced material: blood.

The DNA for the CDR3 is TGTGCCAGCAGCTCCCGACAGGGGATAGTGGACGAGCAGTTCTTC. This gives the protein CASSSRQGIVDEQFF. The chain is built from TRBV9 and TRBJ2-5; TRBD1 aligns across 8 bases. Near its end, the DNA agrees better with TRBJ2-1, so the J call may be wrong. This CDR3 is built from 15 residues. CDR1 SGDLS and CDR2 YYNGEE come from the germline V gene.